This T cell receptor (beta chain) is drawn from a study of T cell responses to AZD1222 COVID-19 vaccine. The assay was immunoSEQ multiplex PCR, and TCRdb's table has in-frame clones only and misses some. The sample consists of under 150,000 clones, about 89% of them appearing once. Sequencing was performed on peripheral blood, taken on day 0 of MenACWY control vaccination. The clonotype was recovered from an adult in good health.

CDR3 sequence (DNA): TGTGCCAGCCTCCCGGGACTAGCGGGAGGCGGCCAGTTCTTC. It codes for CASLPGLAGGGQFF. This chain uses TRBV9 with TRBJ2-1; 15 nucleotides match TRBD2. Per the germline V gene, CDR1 is SGDLS and CDR2 is YYNGEE. V gave up 7 bases and J gave up 13 bases; unmatched junction bases: 9. The CDR3 extends over 14 amino acids.